This T cell receptor (beta chain) appears in the sequencing data of a study of blood T cells in healthy people across ages. Study details: Template switching retrieved approximately one barcoded beta molecule for each two T cells. Findings and caveats of the study: The study regarded diversity estimates from one million T cells as underestimates.

Germline assignment: CDR1 SGHRS and CDR2 YFSETQ. This CDR3 is 16 amino acids long. Notes on this clonotype: The antigen is unknown. The junction shows a germline mismatch at one end, possibly a read error.

Using a J-beta primer mix together with a sample-barcoded 5' primer, a second PCR was run for roughly 6 to 12 cycles. Using its own MiXCR run on the 5' RACE reads, TCRdb lists one record per CDR3 protein. Among 790,000 or so distinct CDR3 sequences listed, less than 60% were seen once. V usage is TRBV5-1 and J usage is TRBJ1-2, with 11 bases matching TRBD1. This TCR was recovered from a man older than 75 in good health. Sequenced sample: blood. The CDR3 nucleotides read TGCGCCAGCAGCTTGGGGGCCAGGACAGGGGGCTATGGCCACACCTTC. This codes for CASSLGARTGGYGHTF.